This is a list of T cell receptor beta chains from one sample in a study of T-cell memory formation after mild COVID-19. Via MiXCR, TCRdb re-called the 5' RACE reads, giving one row per CDR3 protein. Of 100,000 to 130,000 distinct CDR3 sequences detected, 15% to 20% appear once; the ten largest clones hold over 4.5%. Sequencing used PBMCs or a T cell subset sorted from them (not recorded which). All receptors derive from a man between 18 and 35 years old who had mild COVID-19 (a few samples of this study predate the infection). Cell type and time point are not known. Each CDR3 is given with its conserved first and last residue. The D gene is left open where the match is weak. Size is stated for part of the rows, as once, few or many counts, or as a class when the clone is expanded.

TRBJ1-1 TRBV20-1 . TRBD1 CSAIWRQGHTEAFF TGCAGTGCTATTTGGAGACAGGGCCACACTGAAGCTTTCTTT
TRBJ1-5 TRBV5-5 . . CASSGPGTEQPQHF TGTGCCAGCAGCGGGCCAGGGACGGAACAGCCCCAGCATTTT
TRBJ1-2 TRBV28 . . CASTPGGLRGYTF TGTGCCAGCACCCCTGGGGGGCTCAGGGGCTACACCTTC
TRBJ2-2 TRBV24-1 . TRBD1 CATRGQGAVGELFF TGTGCCACCAGGGGACAGGGGGCTGTCGGGGAGCTGTTTTTT
TRBJ2-5 TRBV7-3 few . CASSLTGIAETQYF TGTGCCAGCAGCTTAACTGGGATCGCAGAGACCCAGTACTTC
TRBJ1-5 TRBV20-1 few . CSALDSNQPQHF TGCAGTGCTCTGGACAGCAATCAGCCCCAGCATTTT
TRBJ1-2 TRBV10-3 . . CASSESRGHHNYGYTF TGTGCCAGCAGTGAGTCGCGGGGTCACCATAACTATGGCTACACCTTC
TRBJ1-2 TRBV6-5 . . CASTPPRGTYTF TGTGCCAGCACCCCCCCCAGGGGCACCTACACCTTC
TRBJ2-3 TRBV7-6 many . CASSLTATDTQYF TGTGCCAGCAGCTTGACAGCCACAGATACGCAGTATTTT
TRBJ2-3 TRBV9 few . CASSRATDTQYF TGTGCCAGCAGCCGAGCGACAGATACGCAGTATTTT
TRBJ1-1 TRBV11-2 few . CASSLSTGEAFF TGTGCCAGCAGCTTAAGTACAGGGGAAGCTTTCTTT
TRBJ2-3 TRBV5-1 . TRBD1 CASSWDRGLSTDTQYF TGCGCCAGCAGCTGGGACAGGGGGCTAAGCACAGATACGCAGTATTTT
TRBJ2-5 TRBV6-2/TRBV6-3 few TRBD2 CASRRGVLAGEQETQYF TGTGCCAGCAGACGAGGCGTCCTAGCGGGGGAGCAAGAGACCCAGTACTTC
TRBJ1-5 TRBV5-1 . . CASSSTGNVNQPQHF TGCGCCAGCAGCTCCACAGGGAATGTTAATCAGCCCCAGCATTTT
TRBJ2-7 TRBV6-5 many . CASARDTSYEQYF TGTGCCAGCGCCCGGGACACCTCCTACGAGCAGTACTTC
TRBJ1-4 TRBV12-3/TRBV12-4 . . CASSFRTPGREKLFF TGTGCCAGCAGTTTCAGGACTCCCGGTCGTGAAAAACTGTTTTTT
TRBJ2-5 TRBV6-2/TRBV6-3 . . CASSYGPIGGQETQYF TGTGCCAGCAGTTATGGCCCAATAGGAGGGCAAGAGACCCAGTACTTC
TRBJ1-5 TRBV5-1 . . CASSSRTVFDSNQPQHF TGCGCCAGCAGCTCTCGGACAGTCTTCGATAGCAATCAGCCCCAGCATTTT
TRBJ2-7 TRBV20-1 many TRBD1 CSANLGQGYEQYF TGCAGTGCCAACCTGGGACAGGGCTACGAGCAGTACTTC
TRBJ2-7 TRBV12-3/TRBV12-4 many . CASSFSTGYTYF TGTGCCAGCAGTTTTAGTACGGGTTACACGTACTTC
TRBJ1-2 TRBV4-1 many . CASSQAAGGPWNYGYTF TGCGCCAGCAGCCAAGCAGCGGGAGGACCTTGGAACTATGGCTACACCTTC
TRBJ1-1 TRBV20-1 few . CSAKSSGEAFF TGCAGTGCTAAGAGCTCGGGTGAAGCTTTCTTT
TRBJ2-3 TRBV10-3 many . CAARDLNTDTQYF TGTGCCGCCCGGGACCTTAACACAGATACGCAGTATTTT
TRBJ1-4 TRBV25-1 few . CASSESKGGEKLFF TGTGCCAGCAGTGAATCAAAGGGAGGGGAAAAACTGTTTTTT
TRBJ1-2 TRBV7-2 . . CASSLIQLNYGYTF TGTGCCAGCAGCTTGATACAGCTTAACTATGGCTACACCTTC
TRBJ1-1 TRBV15 once . CATSRDSTSREAFF TGTGCCACCAGCAGAGATAGCACCTCCCGTGAAGCTTTCTTT
TRBJ2-2 TRBV7-3 . . CASSPRYGGELFF TGTGCCAGCAGCCCCCGGTACGGCGGGGAGCTGTTTTTT
TRBJ2-2 TRBV7-8 few . CASSSPRAPGPGELFF TGTGCCAGCAGCTCTCCCCGGGCCCCAGGACCCGGGGAGCTGTTTTTT
TRBJ2-1 TRBV3-1 . . CASSRRWDRWDEQFF TGTGCCAGCAGCCGAAGATGGGACCGGTGGGATGAGCAGTTCTTC
TRBJ2-1 TRBV4-1 . . CASSQALRGSSYNEQFF TGCGCCAGCAGCCAAGCCCTCCGGGGGAGCTCCTACAATGAGCAGTTCTTC
TRBJ2-7 TRBV6-5 . TRBD1 CASSSSSGTGGDEQYF TGTGCCAGCAGCTCTTCTTCCGGGACAGGGGGCGACGAGCAGTACTTC
TRBJ2-3 TRBV11-2 . . CASGLGTDTQYF TGTGCCAGCGGGCTAGGAACAGATACGCAGTATTTT
TRBJ1-1 TRBV5-5 . . CASSQGPMGTEAFF TGTGCCAGCAGCCAGGGACCCATGGGCACTGAAGCTTTCTTT
TRBJ2-5 TRBV18 few . CASSGQLQETQYF TGTGCCAGCTCAGGACAGCTCCAAGAGACCCAGTACTTC
TRBJ2-1 TRBV20-1 few . CSATDYLHSYNEQFF TGCAGTGCTACCGACTATCTGCACTCCTACAATGAGCAGTTCTTC
TRBJ1-6 TRBV20-1 many . CSARDPGGTTNSPLHF TGCAGTGCTAGAGATCCCGGGGGGACAACTAATTCACCCCTCCACTTT
TRBJ2-1 TRBV12-3/TRBV12-4 . . CASSLIHRSNNEQFF TGTGCCAGCAGTTTAATCCATCGCTCAAACAATGAGCAGTTCTTC
TRBJ1-2 TRBV5-1 few TRBD1 CASSSGQEAYGYTF TGCGCCAGCAGCTCGGGACAGGAAGCATATGGCTACACCTTC
TRBJ2-1 TRBV12-3/TRBV12-4 . TRBD2 CASSLAMERGGFNEQFF TGTGCCAGCAGTTTAGCGATGGAACGGGGGGGCTTTAATGAGCAGTTCTTC
TRBJ2-5 TRBV24-1 few TRBD1 CATSDPTTGDQETQYF TGTGCCACCAGTGATCCCACTACAGGGGACCAAGAGACCCAGTACTTC
TRBJ2-3 TRBV11-2 . . CASSLDTQDHF TGTGCCAGCAGCTTAGATACTCAGGACCATTTT